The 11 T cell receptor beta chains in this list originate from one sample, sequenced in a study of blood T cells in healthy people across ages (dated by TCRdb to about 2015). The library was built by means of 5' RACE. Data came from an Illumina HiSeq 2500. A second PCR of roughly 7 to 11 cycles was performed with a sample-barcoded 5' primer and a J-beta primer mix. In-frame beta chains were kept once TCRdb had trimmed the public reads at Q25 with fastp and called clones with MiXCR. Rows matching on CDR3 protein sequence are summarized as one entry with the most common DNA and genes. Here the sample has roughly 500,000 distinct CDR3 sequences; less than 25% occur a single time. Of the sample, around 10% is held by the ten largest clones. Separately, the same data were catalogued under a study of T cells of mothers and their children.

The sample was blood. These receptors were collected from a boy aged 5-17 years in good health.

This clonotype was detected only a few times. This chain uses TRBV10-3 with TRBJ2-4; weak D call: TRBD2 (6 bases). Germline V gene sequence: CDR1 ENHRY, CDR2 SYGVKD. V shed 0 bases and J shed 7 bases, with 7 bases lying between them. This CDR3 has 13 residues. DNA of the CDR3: TGTGCCATCAGTGAGTCAGGGAGGAACATTCAGTACTTC. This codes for CAISESGRNIQYF.

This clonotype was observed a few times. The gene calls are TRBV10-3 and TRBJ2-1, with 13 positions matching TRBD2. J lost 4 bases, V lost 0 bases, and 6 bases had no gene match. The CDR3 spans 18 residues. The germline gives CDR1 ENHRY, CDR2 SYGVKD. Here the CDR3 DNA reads TGTGCCATCAGTGAGTCGGGGACTAGCGGGGTCGGATACAATGAGCAGTTCTTC. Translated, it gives CAISESGTSGVGYNEQFF.

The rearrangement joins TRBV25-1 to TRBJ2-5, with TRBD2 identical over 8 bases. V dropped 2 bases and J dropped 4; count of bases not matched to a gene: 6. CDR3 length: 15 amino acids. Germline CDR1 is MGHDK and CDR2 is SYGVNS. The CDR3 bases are TGTGCCAGCAGTGAAATAGCGGGGAGCTCAGAGACCCAGTACTTC. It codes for CASSEIAGSSETQYF. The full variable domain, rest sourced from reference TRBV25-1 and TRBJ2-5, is EADIYQTPRYLVIGTGKKITLECSQTMGHDKMYWYQQDPGMELHLIHYSYGVNSTEKGDLSSESTVSRIRTEHFPLTLESARPSHTSQYLCASSEIAGSSETQYFGPGTRLLVL.

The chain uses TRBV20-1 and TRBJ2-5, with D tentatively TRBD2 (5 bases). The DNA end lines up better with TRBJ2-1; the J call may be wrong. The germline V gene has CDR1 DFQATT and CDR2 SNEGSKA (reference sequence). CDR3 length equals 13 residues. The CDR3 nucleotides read TGCAGTGCTAGAGACACGGGGTACAATGAGCAGTTCTTC. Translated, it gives CSARDTGYNEQFF.

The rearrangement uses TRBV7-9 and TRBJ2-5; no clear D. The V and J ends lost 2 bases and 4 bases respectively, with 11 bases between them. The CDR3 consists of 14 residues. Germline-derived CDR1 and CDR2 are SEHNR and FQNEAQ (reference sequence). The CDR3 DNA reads TGTGCCAGCAGCTTACCGCACCGTCCAGAGACCCAGTACTTC. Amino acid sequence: CASSLPHRPETQYF.

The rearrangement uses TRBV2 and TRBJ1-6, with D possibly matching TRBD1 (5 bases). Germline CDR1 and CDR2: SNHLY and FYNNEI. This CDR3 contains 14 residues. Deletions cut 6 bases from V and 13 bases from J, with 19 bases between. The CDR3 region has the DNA TGTGCCAGCAGGGACGGGACTACCCGAGAGCCCCTCCACTTT. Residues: CASRDGTTREPLHF.

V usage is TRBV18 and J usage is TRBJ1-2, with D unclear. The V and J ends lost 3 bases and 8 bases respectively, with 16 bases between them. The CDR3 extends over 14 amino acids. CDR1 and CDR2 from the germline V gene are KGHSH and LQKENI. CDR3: CASSPSDSPGGYTF. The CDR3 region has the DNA TGTGCCAGCTCACCTTCGGACTCCCCGGGCGGCTACACCTTC.

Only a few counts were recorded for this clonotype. CDR3 in amino acids: CASSYSNPGEQFF. The CDR3 nucleotides are TGTGCCAGCAGTTACTCGAATCCGGGGGAGCAGTTCTTC. The V call is TRBV6-5, the J call TRBJ2-1; TRBD2 is a possible D gene (5 bases). Germline lookup yields CDR1 MNHEY and CDR2 SVGAGI. The ends were cut back, 0 bases at V and 10 bases at J, with 10 bases in the middle. The CDR3 is 13 amino acids.

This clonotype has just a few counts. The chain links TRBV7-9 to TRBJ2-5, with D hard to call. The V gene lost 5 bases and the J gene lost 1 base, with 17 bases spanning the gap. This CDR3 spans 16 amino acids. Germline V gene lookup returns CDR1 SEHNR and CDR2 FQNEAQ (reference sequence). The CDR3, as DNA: TGTGCCAGCAGCACCCCTAGAACAGAGTCCCAAGAGACCCAGTACTTC. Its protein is CASSTPRTESQETQYF. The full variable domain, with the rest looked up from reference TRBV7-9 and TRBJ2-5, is DTGVSQNPRHKITKRGQNVTFRCDPISEHNRLYWYRQTLGQGPEFLTYFQNEAQLEKSRLLSDRFSAERPKGSFSTLEIQRTEQGDSAMYLCASSTPRTESQETQYFGPGTRLLVL.

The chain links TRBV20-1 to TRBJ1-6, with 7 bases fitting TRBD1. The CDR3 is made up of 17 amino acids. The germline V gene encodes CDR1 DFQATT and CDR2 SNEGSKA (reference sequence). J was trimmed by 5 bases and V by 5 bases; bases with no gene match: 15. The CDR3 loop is CSALNPRRDSNNSPLHF. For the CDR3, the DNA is TGCAGTGCTCTAAATCCACGCCGGGACAGCAATAATTCACCCCTCCACTTT.

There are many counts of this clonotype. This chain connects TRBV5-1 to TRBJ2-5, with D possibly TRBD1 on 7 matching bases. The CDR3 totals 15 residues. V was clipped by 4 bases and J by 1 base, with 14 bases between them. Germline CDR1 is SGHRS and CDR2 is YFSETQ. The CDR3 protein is CASSTRQGGQETQYF. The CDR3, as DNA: TGCGCCAGCAGCACGAGACAGGGAGGCCAAGAGACCCAGTACTTC. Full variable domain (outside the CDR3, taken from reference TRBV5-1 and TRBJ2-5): KAGVTQTPRYLIKTRGQQVTLSCSPISGHRSVSWYQQTPGQGLQFLFEYFSETQRNKGNFPGRFSGRQFSNSRSEMNVSTLELGDSALYLCASSTRQGGQETQYFGPGTRLLVL.